These 8 T cell receptor beta chains were sequenced from one sample in a study of PD-1 blockade in classical Hodgkin lymphoma. All the patients suffered relapse after autologous stem cell transplantation, and brentuximab vedotin exposure differed. Generated by immunoSEQ multiplex PCR, the TCRdb table keeps only in-frame clones and is missing some. The sample contains over 85,000 clones, 80% to 90% of which appear only once. This sample comprised peripheral blood mononuclear cells (PBMCs), obtained before the second cycle of nivolumab. Receptors originate from a human donor with classical Hodgkin lymphoma.

This clone was seen a few times. V usage is TRBV30 and J usage is TRBJ1-5, with no clear D. Between the trimmed V and J ends, which lost 0 bases and 6 bases, there was a span of 12 bases. Per germline, CDR1 GTSNPN and CDR2 SVGIG (reference sequence). This CDR3 contains 14 residues. CDR3 DNA: TGTGCCTGGAGTGTACGGGGTCCGGGTCAGCCCCAGCATTTT. This gives the protein CAWSVRGPGQPQHF. Full variable domain (rest looked up from reference TRBV30 and TRBJ1-5): SQTIHQWPATLVQPVGSPLSLECTVEGTSNPNLYWYRQAAGRGLQLLFYSVGIGQISSEVPQNLSASRPQDRQFILSSKKLLLSDSGFYLCAWSVRGPGQPQHFGDGTRLSIL.

This chain joins TRBV19 and TRBJ1-3; D ambiguous. The germline V gene encodes CDR1 LNHDA and CDR2 SQIVND (reference sequence). The CDR3 is 13 residues long. V was trimmed by 5 bases and J by 4 bases, leaving 9 bases between them. CDR3 amino acids: CASSWLAGNTIYF. The CDR3 DNA follows: TGTGCCAGTAGTTGGCTAGCGGGAAACACCATATATTTT.

The V and J genes are TRBV6-5 and TRBJ2-1, with 7 bases identical to TRBD2. The CDR3 extends over 14 amino acids. J was trimmed by 9 bases and V by 2 bases; bases with no gene match: 7. Germline CDR1 reads MNHEY; CDR2 reads SVGAGI. Here the CDR3 DNA reads TGTGCCAGCAGTTACGGGCTAGCGGCGGGTGAGCAGTTCTTC. This gives the protein CASSYGLAAGEQFF.

This chain uses TRBV10-2 with TRBJ1-1, with TRBD1 matching over 7 bases. CDR1 and CDR2 from the germline V gene are WSHSY and SAAADI. The CDR3 is 14 residues long. The V segment lost 6 bases and the J segment 1 base; nucleotides outside the gene matches: 5. The CDR3: CASRPGTANTEAFF. CDR3 DNA: TGCGCCAGCAGACCCGGGACAGCGAACACTGAAGCTTTCTTT.

The chain joins TRBV5-8 to TRBJ1-5; unclear D gene. Germline V gives CDR1 SGHTS, CDR2 YDEGEE. This CDR3 has 15 residues. Between the trimmed V and J ends, which lost 3 bases and 0 bases, there was a span of 10 bases. CDR3 amino acids: CASSSDTFSNQPQHF. The CDR3 DNA sequence: TGTGCCAGCAGCTCCGACACTTTTAGCAATCAGCCCCAGCATTTT.

The rearrangement joins TRBV15 to TRBJ1-3; TRBD1 aligns across 11 bases. The length of the CDR3 is 17 residues. Germline V lookup: CDR1 LNHNV, CDR2 YYDKDF (reference sequence). Trimming at V came to 3 bases and at J to 6 bases, leaving 10 bases not matched to a gene. In DNA, the CDR3 is TGTGCCACCAGCAGGGCCCCACGGACAGGGGGCATAAACACCATATATTTT. Translating gives CATSRAPRTGGINTIYF.

Only a few counts were recorded for this clone. The J gene is TRBJ1-5, the V gene TRBV6-5; D is unresolved. With 2 bases removed from V and 3 bases from J, the gap between germline ends came to 8 bases. CDR1 and CDR2 from the germline V gene are MNHEY and SVGAGI. The CDR3 runs 14 residues. The CDR3 is CASSYARSNQPQHF. The CDR3 bases are TGTGCCAGCAGTTACGCGAGGTCCAATCAGCCCCAGCATTTT.

The V and J genes are TRBV11-3 and TRBJ2-4; D not resolved. Trimming took off 3 bases at V and 1 base at J, with 4 bases between the two ends. The germline CDR1 and CDR2 sequences are SGHNT and YENEEA. The CDR3 is 13 residues long. This chain's CDR3 is CASSFGAKNIQYF. The DNA of the CDR3 is TGTGCCAGCAGCTTCGGGGCCAAAAACATTCAGTACTTC.